The present T cell receptor (beta chain) was sequenced within a study of cytotoxic CD8 clonotypes in ibrutinib-treated CLL. In the study overall: On average, around 89,000 productive rearrangements and 255,043 productive templates per sample. Study results and caveats: Elevated clonality accompanied ibrutinib response, with a return toward baseline values at progression.

The CDR3 loop spans 15 amino acids. The V gene end was trimmed by 9 bases and the J gene end by 7 bases; junction bases not matched to a gene: 15. Per germline, CDR1 LNHDA and CDR2 SQIVND (reference sequence). As input for TCR beta libraries, around 2.1 micrograms of genomic DNA came from cryopreserved PBMCs. In its sample, this clone was seen a few times. Its antigen is not identified. The sequencing depth, 1 in 200,000 to 1 in 1 million T cells, was the target. Method: immunoSEQ multiplex PCR; TCRdb's copy keeps in-frame clones and lacks some. The sample includes approximately 84,000 clones, roughly 80% of them seen just once.

This chain joins TRBV19 and TRBJ1-5; the match to TRBD1 covers 7 bases. The source is a human donor with chronic lymphocytic leukemia. This specimen consisted of PBMCs, obtained after 12 months of ibrutinib treatment. The CDR3, as DNA: TGTGCCAGCACCACCACAGGGGAATGGAGCCAGCCCCAGCATTTT. This sequence encodes CASTTTGEWSQPQHF.